One sample yielded the 14 T cell receptor beta chains listed below, sequenced in a study of T cell responses to AZD1222 COVID-19 vaccine. The repertoire was sequenced with immunoSEQ multiplex PCR; TCRdb's copy has only in-frame clones and lacks some. The data hold more than 100,000 clones, with about 90% observed a single time. The specimen comprised peripheral blood, sampled on day 0 of AZD1222 vaccination. The receptors here all came from an adult in good health.

The gene calls are TRBV11-3 and TRBJ1-3; TRBD1 might be the D (5 bases). The V and J ends lost 1 base and 5 bases respectively, with 9 bases between them. Germline V gives CDR1 SGHNT, CDR2 YENEEA. This CDR3 comprises 14 residues. The CDR3 DNA follows: TGTGCCAGCAGCTTAGCGGGGCAAAGAAACACCATATATTTT. This encodes CASSLAGQRNTIYF.

This chain connects TRBV4-1 to TRBJ2-3; 11 bases are a match to TRBD2. The CDR3 spans 16 residues. Germline loops: CDR1 MGHRA, CDR2 YSYEKL. J gave up 4 bases and V 1 base, and 4 bases lay outside the gene matches. CDR3 coding DNA: TGCGCCAGCAGCCAAGGAGTAGCGGGAGGGCCAGATACGCAGTATTTT. Protein sequence: CASSQGVAGGPDTQYF.

The J gene is TRBJ2-2, the V gene TRBV5-6; D is possibly TRBD1 (5 bases). V lost 4 bases and J 7 bases, leaving 14 bases between the germline ends. Germline V gene lookup returns CDR1 SGHDT and CDR2 YYEEEE. The length of the CDR3 is 14 residues. CDR3: CASSLIVQGGELFF. The CDR3 DNA sequence: TGTGCCAGCAGCCTAATAGTTCAGGGCGGGGAGCTGTTTTTT.

The chain uses TRBV15 and TRBJ2-7; 7 bases line up with TRBD1. The CDR3 covers 16 residues. The germline gives CDR1 LNHNV, CDR2 YYDKDF (reference sequence). The V and J ends lost 1 base and 4 bases, in that order; junction bases with no gene match: 10. The CDR3 protein is CATSRGQGIIEYEQYF. DNA of the CDR3: TGTGCCACCAGCAGAGGACAGGGTATAATCGAGTACGAGCAGTACTTC.

The V gene is TRBV7-9, the J gene TRBJ2-5; tentative D call: TRBD2 (6 bases). The ends were cut back, 10 bases at V and 0 bases at J, with 12 bases in the middle. Germline CDR1 reads SEHNR; CDR2 reads FQNEAQ (reference sequence). This CDR3 spans 13 amino acids. The CDR3 reads CATEGRYQETQYF. The CDR3 DNA sequence: TGTGCCACGGAGGGCCGATACCAAGAGACCCAGTACTTC.

This rearrangement joins TRBV2 to TRBJ2-7, with D hard to call. The CDR3 sequence is 15 residues long. V was clipped by 3 bases and J by 2 bases, with 14 bases between them. CDR1 is SNHLY and CDR2 is FYNNEI in the germline V gene. As DNA, the CDR3 is TGTGCCAGCAGTGATGAGTGGGCACCGGCCTACGAGCAGTACTTC. Protein: CASSDEWAPAYEQYF.

This chain links TRBV6-5 with TRBJ1-1; no clear D. V was shortened by 4 bases and J by 0 bases, with 15 bases between the two germline ends. CDR3 size: 16 residues. Germline V gives CDR1 MNHEY, CDR2 SVGAGI. DNA for the CDR3: TGTGCCAGCAGTTCTAGTATCGGCAGATTGAACACTGAAGCTTTCTTT. Its protein is CASSSSIGRLNTEAFF.

The chain couples TRBV28 to TRBJ1-3, with TRBD1 as a possible D gene (6 bases). This CDR3 contains 14 residues. Per the germline V gene, CDR1 is MDHEN and CDR2 is SYDVKM. The germline V and J ends were trimmed by 6 bases and 2 bases, with 11 bases remaining between them. The CDR3 region is CASSQGFTGNTIYF. CDR3 coding DNA: TGTGCCAGCAGCCAGGGGTTCACTGGAAACACCATATATTTT.

The chain couples TRBV19 to TRBJ2-7; 8 bases map to TRBD2. In germline, CDR1 is LNHDA, CDR2 SQIVND (reference sequence). The CDR3 has 16 residues. V was pared by 8 bases and J by 0 bases, with 12 bases of the junction left unmatched. CDR3 sequence: CASLGGAGRGSYEQYF. The CDR3 DNA reads as TGTGCCAGTCTCGGCGGGGCCGGGAGGGGCTCCTACGAGCAGTACTTC.

The chain recombines TRBV19 with TRBJ2-3, with D perhaps TRBD2 (5 bases). Germline V gene lookup returns CDR1 LNHDA and CDR2 SQIVND (reference sequence). The CDR3 loop spans 16 amino acids. Deletions cut 10 bases from V and 4 bases from J, with 24 bases between. CDR3 region: CATSEGLGIRADTQYF. CDR3 nucleotides: TGTGCCACCTCCGAGGGATTGGGGATTAGGGCAGATACGCAGTATTTT.

The CDR3 protein is CASTPIHRGPHYEQYF. The CDR3 DNA reads as TGTGCCAGCACACCTATCCACAGGGGGCCTCACTACGAGCAGTACTTC. This chain connects TRBV19 to TRBJ2-7; 9 nucleotides agree with TRBD1. CDR3 length equals 16 residues. V was pared by 9 bases and J by 3 bases, with 15 bases of the junction left unmatched. Germline CDR1 reads LNHDA; CDR2 reads SQIVND (reference sequence).

The J gene is TRBJ2-5, the V gene TRBV5-4; the D gene is possibly TRBD2 (6 bases). Germline V CDR1 and CDR2: SGHNT, YYREEE (reference sequence). There are 15 residues in the CDR3. The ends were cut back, 7 bases at V and 3 bases at J, with 19 bases in the middle. CDR3 sequence reads: CASGMGGEIEETQYF. CDR3 DNA sequence: TGTGCCAGCGGAATGGGGGGAGAGATCGAAGAGACCCAGTACTTC.

The chain couples TRBV11-3 to TRBJ1-1, with 8 bases identical to TRBD1. From germline, CDR1 is SGHNT and CDR2 YENEEA. CDR3 size: 14 residues. The V gene end was trimmed by 6 bases and the J gene end by 4 bases; junction bases not matched to a gene: 7. CDR3 sequence: CASSSQGAGTEAFF. CDR3 bases: TGTGCCAGCAGTTCCCAGGGGGCCGGCACTGAAGCTTTCTTT.

V is TRBV6-5 and J is TRBJ1-6; 7 nucleotides agree with TRBD1. Germline values: CDR1 MNHEY, CDR2 SVGAGI. The CDR3 totals 13 residues. V was clipped by 6 bases and J by 10 bases; unmatched bases: 6. The CDR3 protein is CASSLTGESPLHF. CDR3 coding DNA: TGTGCCAGCAGCCTTACAGGGGAATCACCCCTCCACTTT.